This T cell receptor (beta chain) was sequenced during a study of OX40 agonist ivuxolimab in advanced cancers. Overall study context: Dose-escalation patients had hepatocellular carcinoma, melanoma, renal cell or head and neck cancer. Three patients showed partial responses: one hepatocellular carcinoma and two cutaneous melanoma cases. Study-wide points: Normalized T-cell clonal expansion was also low in some nonresponders. By week 6 at 0.1 to 3.0 mg/kg, blood CD4+ and CD8+ T cells had expanded clonally.

Sequenced by immunoSEQ multiplex PCR; TCRdb stores in-frame clones only, minus some. Seen here are more than 55,000 clones, approximately 88% observed once, and the top ten hold 11%. The germline V gene has CDR1 SGHNT and CDR2 YYREEE (reference sequence). This CDR3 is built from 15 residues. Trimming shortened V by 5 bases and J by 8 bases, and 19 bases separated the two germline ends. Of note for this clone: The antigen is not known.

The receptor comes from an adult with an advanced solid tumor such as melanoma, head and neck, liver or kidney cancer. The V and J genes are TRBV5-4 and TRBJ1-4; D is perhaps TRBD1 (5 bases). Here the sequenced sample was CD4+ or CD8+ T cells sorted from blood, taken in a trial of the OX40 agonist ivuxolimab. CDR3 nucleotide sequence: TGTGCCAGCAGGGGGGGTATCGGAGGGAACGAAAAACTGTTTTTT. Translated: CASRGGIGGNEKLFF. Together with reference TRBV5-4 and TRBJ1-4, the CDR3 gives the full variable domain: ETGVTQSPTHLIKTRGQQVTLRCSSQSGHNTVSWYQQALGQGPQFIFQYYREEENGRGNFPPRFSGLQFPNYSSELNVNALELDDSALYLCASRGGIGGNEKLFFGSGTQLSVL.